The entry below gives a single T cell receptor (beta chain) sequence along with its context. Its antigen is not identified. The V and J ends lost 9 bases and 3 bases, in that order; junction bases with no gene match: 9. The germline gives CDR1 SGHRS, CDR2 YFSETQ. The CDR3 length is 13 residues. This specimen comes from a study of T cell responses to AZD1222 COVID-19 vaccine. The protocol was immunoSEQ multiplex PCR, while the TCRdb copy is restricted to in-frame clones and leaves out a portion. The table shows 65,000 to 70,000 clones, with around 82% occurring only once. Second doses that came at about 4 or about 12 weeks were put together. Study-wide results and limits: Spike-specific TCR breadth and depth grew following two AZD1222 doses. Close to half of spike-specific TCRs reportedly recognize unmutated variant regions.

Source: peripheral blood, taken 28 days after the second AZD1222 dose. This receptor was obtained from an adult who received the AZD1222 COVID-19 vaccine. The V and J genes are TRBV5-1 and TRBJ2-7, with 7 bases identical to TRBD2. CDR3 sequence: CATGISSGYEQYF. The CDR3, as DNA: TGCGCCACCGGTATCTCTAGCGGCTACGAGCAGTACTTC.